This T cell receptor (beta chain) appears in the sequencing data of a study of T-cell reconstitution after alpha-beta-depleted transplantation in children. A word on this clonotype: The antigen is unknown.

Study-level results: Diversity of TCRbeta at day 60 was high in some patients, arising from surviving recipient T cells and thymic progenitors. About two months after transplant, alpha-beta T cells reportedly came from several hundred expanded graft clones.

Preparing the TCRbeta library involved the use of unique molecular identifiers. Each CDR3 protein is one row after TCRdb ran MiXCR on the PCR reads. The sample yields 480,000 or so distinct CDR3 sequences, 8% to 11% seen once. This specimen consisted of PBMCs, obtained before TCRalphabeta/CD19-depleted stem cell transplant. This receptor was taken from a child aged 2 to 15 with inherited bone marrow failure, due to receive a stem cell transplant.

This chain's CDR3 is CASSSGLAGSGETQYF. CDR3 DNA: TGTGCCAGCAGTTCCGGACTAGCGGGTTCGGGGGAGACCCAGTACTTC. The chain employs TRBV6-5 and TRBJ2-5; 11 nucleotides align to TRBD2. The CDR3 has 16 amino acids. V lost 4 bases and J lost 5; bases outside the gene matches: 9. Germline CDR1 is MNHEY and CDR2 is SVGAGI.